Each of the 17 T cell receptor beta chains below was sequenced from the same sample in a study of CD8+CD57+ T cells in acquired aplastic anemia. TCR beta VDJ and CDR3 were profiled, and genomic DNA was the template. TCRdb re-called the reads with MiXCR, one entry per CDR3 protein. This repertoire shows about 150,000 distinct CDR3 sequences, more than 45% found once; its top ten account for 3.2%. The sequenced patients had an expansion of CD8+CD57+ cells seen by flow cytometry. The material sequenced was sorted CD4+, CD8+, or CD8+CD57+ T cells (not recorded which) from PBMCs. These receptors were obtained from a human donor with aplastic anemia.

CDR3 sequence: CATSLASANYGYTF. DNA of the CDR3: TGTGCCACCAGTCTAGCGAGTGCTAACTATGGCTACACCTTC. The rearrangement links TRBV24-1 to TRBJ1-2; D is unresolved. Germline V CDR1 and CDR2: KGHDR, SFDVKD. The CDR3 length is 14 residues. V lost 6 bases, J lost 0 bases, and 10 bases lay in between.

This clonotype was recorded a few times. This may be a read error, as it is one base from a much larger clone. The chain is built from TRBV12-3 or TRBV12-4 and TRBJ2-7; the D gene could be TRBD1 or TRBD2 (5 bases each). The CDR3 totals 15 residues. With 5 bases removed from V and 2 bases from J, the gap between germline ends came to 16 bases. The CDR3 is CASSPLRGNTYEQYF. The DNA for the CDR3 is TGTGCCAGCAGTCCATTACGGGGCAATACCTACGAGCAGTACTTC.

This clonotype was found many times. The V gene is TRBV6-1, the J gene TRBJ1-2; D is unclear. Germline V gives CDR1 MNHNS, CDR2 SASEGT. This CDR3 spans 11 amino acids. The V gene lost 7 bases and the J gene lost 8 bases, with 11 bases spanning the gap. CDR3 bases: TGTGCCAGCAAGCAAGACGGAGGCTACACCTTC. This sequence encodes CASKQDGGYTF.

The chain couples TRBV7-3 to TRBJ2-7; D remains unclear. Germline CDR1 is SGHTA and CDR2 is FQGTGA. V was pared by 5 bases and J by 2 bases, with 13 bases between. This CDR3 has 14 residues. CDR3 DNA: TGTGCCAGCAGCACCCTGACTGGGGCCTACGAGCAGTACTTC. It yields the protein CASSTLTGAYEQYF.

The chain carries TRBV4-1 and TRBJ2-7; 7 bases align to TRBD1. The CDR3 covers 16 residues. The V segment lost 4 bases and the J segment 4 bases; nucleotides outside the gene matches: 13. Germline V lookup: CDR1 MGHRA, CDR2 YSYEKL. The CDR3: CASSLKPGQHLYEQYV. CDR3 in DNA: TGCGCCAGCAGCCTAAAACCGGGACAGCACCTTTACGAGCAGTACGTC.

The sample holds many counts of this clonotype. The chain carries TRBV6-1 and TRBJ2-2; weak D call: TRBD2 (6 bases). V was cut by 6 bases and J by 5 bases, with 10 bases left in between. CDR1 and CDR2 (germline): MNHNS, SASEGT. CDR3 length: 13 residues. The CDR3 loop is CASRTSLTGELFF. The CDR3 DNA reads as TGTGCCAGCAGGACTAGTTTGACCGGGGAGCTGTTTTTT.

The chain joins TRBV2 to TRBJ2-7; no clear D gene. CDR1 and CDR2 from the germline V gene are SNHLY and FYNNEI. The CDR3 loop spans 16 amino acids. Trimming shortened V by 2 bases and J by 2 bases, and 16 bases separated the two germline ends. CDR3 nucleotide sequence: TGTGCCAGCAGTGAACTCTTCGGGCCTACCCCCTACGAGCAGTACTTC. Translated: CASSELFGPTPYEQYF.

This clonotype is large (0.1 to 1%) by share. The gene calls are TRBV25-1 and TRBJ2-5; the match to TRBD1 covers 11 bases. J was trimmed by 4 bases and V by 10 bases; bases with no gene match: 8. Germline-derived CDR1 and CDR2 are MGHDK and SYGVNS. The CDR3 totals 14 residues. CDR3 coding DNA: TGTGCCACCCTGGACAGGGGGCGAGGAGAGACCCAGTACTTC. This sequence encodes CATLDRGRGETQYF.

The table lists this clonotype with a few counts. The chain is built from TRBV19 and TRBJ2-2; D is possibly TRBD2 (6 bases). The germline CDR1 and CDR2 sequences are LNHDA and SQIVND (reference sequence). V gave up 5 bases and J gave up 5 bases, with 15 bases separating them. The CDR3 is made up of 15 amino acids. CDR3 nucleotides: TGTGCCAGTAGTCCCAGCGGAGGGCTGACCGGGGAGCTGTTTTTT. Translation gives CASSPSGGLTGELFF.

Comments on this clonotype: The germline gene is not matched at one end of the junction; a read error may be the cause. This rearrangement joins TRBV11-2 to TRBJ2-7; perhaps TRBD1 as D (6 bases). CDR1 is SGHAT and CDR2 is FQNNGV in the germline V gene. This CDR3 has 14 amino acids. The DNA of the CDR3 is TGTGCCGGCAGCTTAGGAAACAGGGCCTACGAGCAGTACTTC. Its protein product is CAGSLGNRAYEQYF.

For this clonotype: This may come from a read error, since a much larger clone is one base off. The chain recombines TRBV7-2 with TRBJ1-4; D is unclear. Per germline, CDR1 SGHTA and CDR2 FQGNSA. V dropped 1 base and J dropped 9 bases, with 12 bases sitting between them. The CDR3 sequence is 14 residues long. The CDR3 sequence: CASSLGSEMKKLFF. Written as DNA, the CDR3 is TGTGCCAGCAGCTTAGGGAGCGAAATGAAAAAACTGTTTTTT.

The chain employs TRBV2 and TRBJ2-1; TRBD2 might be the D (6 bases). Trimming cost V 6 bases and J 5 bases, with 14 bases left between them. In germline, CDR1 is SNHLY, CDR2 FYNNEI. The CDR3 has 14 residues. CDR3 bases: TGTGCCAGCAGACGGCGCGGGGCGGACAATGAGCAGTTCTTC. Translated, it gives CASRRRGADNEQFF.

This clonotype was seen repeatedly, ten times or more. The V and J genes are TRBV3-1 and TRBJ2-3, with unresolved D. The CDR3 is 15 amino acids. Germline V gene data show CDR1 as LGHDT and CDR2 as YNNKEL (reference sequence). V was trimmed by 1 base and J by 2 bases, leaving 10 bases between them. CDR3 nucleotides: TGTGCCAGCAGCCAAGCCAGGATTAACACAGATACGCAGTATTTT. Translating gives CASSQARINTDTQYF.

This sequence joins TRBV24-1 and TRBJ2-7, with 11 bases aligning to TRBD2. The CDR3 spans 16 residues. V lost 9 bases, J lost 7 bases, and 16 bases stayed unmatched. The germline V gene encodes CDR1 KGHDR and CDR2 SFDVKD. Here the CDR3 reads CATSLATSGVHREQYF. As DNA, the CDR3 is TGTGCCACCTCCTTGGCGACTAGCGGGGTTCACCGGGAGCAGTACTTC.

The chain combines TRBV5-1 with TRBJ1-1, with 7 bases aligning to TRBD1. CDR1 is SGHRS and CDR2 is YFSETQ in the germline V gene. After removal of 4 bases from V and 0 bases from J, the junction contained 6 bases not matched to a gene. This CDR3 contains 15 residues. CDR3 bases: TGCGCCAGCAGCGGGGGACAGTATATGAACACTGAAGCTTTCTTT. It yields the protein CASSGGQYMNTEAFF.

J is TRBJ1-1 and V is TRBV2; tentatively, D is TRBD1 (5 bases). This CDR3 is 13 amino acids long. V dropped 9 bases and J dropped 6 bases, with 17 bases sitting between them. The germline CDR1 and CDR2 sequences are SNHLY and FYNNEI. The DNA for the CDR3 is TGTGCCAGTTACTTGGGGGAGAGGGCTGAAGCTTTCTTT. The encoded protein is CASYLGERAEAFF. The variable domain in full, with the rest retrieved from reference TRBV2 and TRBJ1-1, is EPEVTQTPSHQVTQMGQEVILRCVPISNHLYFYWYRQILGQKVEFLVSFYNNEISEKSEIFDDQFSVERPDGSNFTLKIRSTKLEDSAMYFCASYLGERAEAFFGQGTRLTVV.

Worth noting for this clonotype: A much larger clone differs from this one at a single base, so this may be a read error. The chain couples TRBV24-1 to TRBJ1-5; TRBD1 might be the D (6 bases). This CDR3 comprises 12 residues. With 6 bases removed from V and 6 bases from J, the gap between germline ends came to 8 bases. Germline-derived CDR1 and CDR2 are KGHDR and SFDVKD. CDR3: CATSPRGQPQHF. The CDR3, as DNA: TGTGCCACCAGTCCCAGGGGTCAGCCCCAGCATTTT.